This record covers a single T cell receptor (beta chain). How the authors handled the data: Nucleated cell number was recorded as an estimate derived from reference gene primer amplification. The method was immunoSEQ multiplex PCR; TCRdb's version includes in-frame clones alone and lacks a portion of them. V and J calls plus clone size are reproduced from that table; the DNA served to infer D and trimming. This table has around 120,000 clones, around 91% appearing once. The sample comes from a study of blood T cell repertoires in COVID-19. Study-level background: Some COVID-19 samples were acute and others convalescent; all came from the United States, Italy and Spain.

Trimming at V came to 5 bases and at J to 4 bases, leaving 9 bases not matched to a gene. The CDR3 totals 15 residues. Germline CDR1 is MDHEN and CDR2 is SYDVKM. The chain recombines TRBV28 with TRBJ2-7; 9 positions agree with TRBD1. Sequencing was carried out using peripheral blood. The TCR was taken from an elderly woman with acute or convalescent COVID-19. CDR3 DNA sequence: TGTGCCAGCAGTCTAACGGGACAGGGATTTTACGAGCAGTACTTC. Translation gives CASSLTGQGFYEQYF.